The entry that follows covers one T cell receptor beta chain sequence. Its antigen is not identified. It was patients with CD8+CD57+ cell expansion by flow cytometry who were chosen for sequencing. Each patient carried a diagnosis of severe acquired aplastic anemia. Template material for TCR beta VDJ and CDR3 profiling consisted of genomic DNA. TCRdb ran MiXCR on the reads and lists one entry per CDR3 protein. The repertoire holds about 180,000 distinct CDR3 sequences, with about 60% as singletons. The data are from a study of CD8+CD57+ T cells in acquired aplastic anemia. Study at large: DNA from sorted CD4+ and CD8+ cells averaged roughly 3.4 ug.

Findings and caveats of the study: Patients and controls turned out to have 25 to 35 CD8+ CDR3 sequences in common.

CDR1 and CDR2 (germline): MRHNA, SNTAGT. The CDR3 has 14 amino acids. With V trimmed by 0 bases and J by 6 bases, 4 bases remained unmatched. The source of this sequence is a human donor with aplastic anemia. Sequencing used sorted CD4+, CD8+, or CD8+CD57+ T cells (not recorded which) from PBMCs. The chain uses TRBV6-4 and TRBJ1-2, with 7 bases that match TRBD1. CDR3 protein: CASSDSEGANGYTF. The CDR3 DNA is TGTGCCAGCAGTGACTCAGAGGGGGCAAATGGCTACACCTTC.